The 23 T cell receptor beta chains given below trace back to one sample, sequenced in a study of T cells in Graves' hyperthyroidism and ophthalmopathy. RNA transcripts were the template for amplifying TCR beta CDR3 regions. The study used the HTBI primer set for a first-round RT-PCR of the TCR CDR3. TCRdb re-derived calls from the multiplex PCR reads in MiXCR, one entry per CDR3 protein. The sample lists around 400,000 distinct CDR3 sequences; under 15% were seen once. The sequenced sample was blood. These receptors were collected from a woman between 18 and 29 years old with Graves' hyperthyroidism.

This clonotype was found many times. V usage is TRBV30 and J usage is TRBJ2-3; TRBD2 is a possible D gene (5 bases). The CDR3 has 16 residues. V was clipped by 4 bases and J by 1 base, with 18 bases between them. The V gene's germline CDR1 is GTSNPN and CDR2 SVGIG (reference sequence). For the CDR3, the DNA is TGTGCCTGGACAATCGGACGGGATATCGGCACAGATACGCAGTATTTT. Translation: CAWTIGRDIGTDTQYF.

This clonotype was found a few times. This sequence joins TRBV4-2 and TRBJ2-1, with a weak D call TRBD2 (5 bases). Deletions cut 0 bases from V and 8 bases from J, with 11 bases between. This CDR3 has 14 amino acids. The germline CDR1 and CDR2 sequences are LGHNA and YNFKEQ. CDR3 DNA sequence: TGTGCCAGCAGCCAAGAGGCTAGCCACCATGAGCAGTTCTTC. This codes for CASSQEASHHEQFF.

The table lists this clonotype with many counts. The chain joins TRBV2 to TRBJ1-2; no clear D. CDR1 and CDR2 (germline): SNHLY, FYNNEI. V lost 4 bases to trimming and J lost 5 bases, with 11 bases between them. This CDR3 has 13 amino acids. The CDR3 nucleotides are TGTGCCAGCAGTGCGGCAGCTAGATATGGCTACACCTTC. It encodes CASSAAARYGYTF.

The chain recombines TRBV18 with TRBJ1-6; 7 bases line up with TRBD1. The CDR3 has 16 residues. Germline CDR1 KGHSH, CDR2 LQKENI. V lost 3 bases and J lost 6; bases outside the gene matches: 8. This chain's CDR3 is CASSPGQPEINSPLHF. CDR3 coding DNA: TGTGCCAGCTCACCGGGACAGCCAGAAATTAATTCACCCCTCCACTTT.

This clonotype occurred many times. The chain recombines TRBV20-1 with TRBJ1-3; D unresolved. The CDR3 consists of 14 residues. V was pared by 7 bases and J by 0 bases, with 13 bases between. CDR1 DFQATT and CDR2 SNEGSKA come from the germline V gene (reference sequence). This CDR3 reads CSGQAALSGNTIYF. CDR3 coding DNA: TGCAGTGGACAAGCCGCCCTCTCTGGAAACACCATATATTTT.

This clonotype was counted many times. The rearrangement links TRBV2 to TRBJ2-7; 13 nucleotides line up with TRBD2. Trimming took 6 bases from V and 6 from J; bases not matched to a gene: 8. CDR3 size: 15 residues. CDR1 SNHLY and CDR2 FYNNEI come from the germline V gene. The CDR3 nucleotides read TGTGCCAGCAGAGTCGGACTAGCGGGAGACTCCGAGCAGTACTTC. The encoded protein is CASRVGLAGDSEQYF.

This clonotype was seen at least ten times. This sequence joins TRBV7-6 and TRBJ2-1; possibly TRBD2 for D (6 bases). V lost 5 bases to trimming and J lost 9 bases, with 20 bases between them. The CDR3 has 15 residues. Germline CDR1 reads SGHVS; CDR2 reads FNYEAQ. The CDR3 nucleotides read TGTGCCAGCAGCGGACTCAGCGGGTCCCGGAGTGAGCAGTTCTTC. Translating it yields CASSGLSGSRSEQFF.

This clonotype was picked up many times. The chain recombines TRBV20-1 with TRBJ2-1, with a possible D match to TRBD2 (5 bases). The CDR3 runs to 13 residues. CDR1 and CDR2 from the germline V gene are DFQATT and SNEGSKA (reference sequence). V lost 2 bases and J 8 bases, leaving 13 bases between the germline ends. The CDR3 reads CSARLRRWDEQFF. The DNA of the CDR3 is TGCAGTGCTAGATTGCGGAGGTGGGATGAGCAGTTCTTC.

Ten or more counts support this clonotype. This chain uses TRBV28 with TRBJ1-6; TRBD1 might be the D (5 bases). V lost 2 bases to trimming and J lost 5 bases, with 10 bases between them. This CDR3 contains 15 residues. Looked up from germline, CDR1 is MDHEN and CDR2 is SYDVKM. The CDR3 sequence: CASSLGDRHNSPLHF. The CDR3 DNA reads as TGTGCCAGCAGTTTAGGGGACCGCCATAATTCACCCCTCCACTTT.

This chain joins TRBV20-1 and TRBJ2-3, with 11 bases lining up with TRBD2. This CDR3 comprises 14 residues. Per germline, CDR1 DFQATT and CDR2 SNEGSKA (reference sequence). Germline trimming cut 4 bases from V and 3 bases from J; bases unmatched to any gene: 3. The CDR3: CSAIASGGTDTQYF. CDR3 bases: TGCAGTGCTATAGCTAGCGGGGGGACAGATACGCAGTATTTT.

This clonotype was recorded many times. The chain combines TRBV27 with TRBJ2-7; tentatively, D is TRBD2 (6 bases). Germline V gene lookup returns CDR1 MNHEY and CDR2 SMNVEV (reference sequence). The CDR3 runs to 14 residues. The V gene lost 3 bases and the J gene lost 1 base, with 10 bases spanning the gap. The CDR3 here is CASSFAGFSYEQYF. The CDR3 region has the DNA TGTGCCAGCAGTTTTGCGGGGTTTTCCTACGAGCAGTACTTC.

This clonotype was counted a few times. This chain joins TRBV7-2 and TRBJ2-1, with D tentatively TRBD2 (7 bases). This CDR3 is 16 amino acids long. With 8 bases removed from V and 7 bases from J, the gap between germline ends came to 24 bases. Germline V gene sequence: CDR1 SGHTA, CDR2 FQGNSA. The CDR3 DNA sequence: TGTGCCAGCGGGGCTTCCGGGGGGCCCCGGGTGAATGAGCAGTTCTTC. Residues: CASGASGGPRVNEQFF. The full variable domain, in which reference TRBV7-2 and TRBJ2-1 provide the parts outside the CDR3, is GAGVSQSPSNKVTEKGKDVELRCDPISGHTALYWYRQSLGQGLEFLIYFQGNSAPDKSGLPSDRFSAERTGGSVSTLTIQRTQQEDSAVYLCASGASGGPRVNEQFFGPGTRLTVL.

The sample holds many counts of this clonotype. V usage is TRBV18 and J usage is TRBJ2-1; 10 nucleotides match TRBD2. The CDR3 has 15 residues. J gave up 8 bases and V 5 bases, and 9 bases lay outside the gene matches. Germline V CDR1 and CDR2: KGHSH, LQKENI. CDR3 nucleotides: TGTGCCAGCTCATCCTTTAGCGGGAGGACGGATGAGCAGTTCTTC. Translating gives CASSSFSGRTDEQFF.

The chain combines TRBV28 with TRBJ2-1; 9 bases agree with TRBD2. V dropped 8 bases and J dropped 3; count of bases not matched to a gene: 5. Germline-derived CDR1 and CDR2 are MDHEN and SYDVKM. The length of the CDR3 is 14 residues. The DNA for the CDR3 is TGTGCCAGCGGTCGACTAGCGGTCTACAATGAGCAGTTCTTC. Amino acids: CASGRLAVYNEQFF.

This clonotype has at least ten counts. The J gene is TRBJ1-1, the V gene TRBV6-2 or TRBV6-3; D is uncertain. Looked up from germline, CDR1 is MNHEY and CDR2 is SVGEGT. V lost 4 bases, J lost 6 bases, and 18 bases lay in between. This CDR3 is built from 15 residues. This CDR3 is CASSSLMKRVPEAFF. The CDR3 DNA reads TGTGCCAGCAGTTCGTTGATGAAAAGGGTCCCTGAAGCTTTCTTT.

The sample holds many counts of this clonotype. The chain employs TRBV24-1 and TRBJ2-5; D is unclear. Per the germline V gene, CDR1 is KGHDR and CDR2 is SFDVKD. This CDR3 comprises 14 residues. V lost 3 bases and J lost 1, with 8 bases in between. The CDR3: CATSDGRLQETQYF. The CDR3 region has the DNA TGTGCCACCAGTGATGGACGGCTCCAAGAGACCCAGTACTTC.

This clonotype was detected many times. The CDR3 is CASSPVVGTGELFF. Here the CDR3 DNA reads TGTGCCAGCAGCCCCGTGGTAGGGACCGGGGAGCTGTTTTTT. This rearrangement joins TRBV5-4 to TRBJ2-2; D remains ambiguous. Germline values: CDR1 SGHNT, CDR2 YYREEE (reference sequence). This CDR3 contains 14 residues. Trimming pared 4 bases from V and 5 bases from J, leaving 12 bases between.

This clonotype has at least ten counts. The CDR3: CSASPGQGLDGYTF. The CDR3, as DNA: TGCAGTGCTAGCCCCGGACAGGGATTGGATGGCTACACCTTC. The rearrangement links TRBV20-1 to TRBJ1-2, with 8 bases aligning to TRBD1. The CDR3 totals 14 residues. Losses at the gene ends were 3 bases for V and 6 bases for J; bases not matched to a gene: 9. Germline values: CDR1 DFQATT, CDR2 SNEGSKA (reference sequence).

This clonotype was found many times. The chain has TRBV28 and TRBJ2-2, with a tentative D call TRBD2 (6 bases). There are 15 residues in the CDR3. Germline V lookup: CDR1 MDHEN, CDR2 SYDVKM. V lost 2 bases and J lost 5, with 12 bases in between. CDR3 protein: CASSLIAGITGELFF. The CDR3 nucleotides are TGTGCCAGCAGTTTAATTGCGGGAATAACCGGGGAGCTGTTTTTT.

This clonotype was picked up many times. CDR3 loop: CSAIGTSSTGELFF. CDR3 bases: TGCAGTGCTATCGGGACTAGCTCTACCGGGGAGCTGTTTTTT. The chain recombines TRBV20-1 with TRBJ2-2; 9 bases line up with TRBD2. Unmatched junction bases numbered 5, after V lost 4 bases and J lost 5 bases. There are 14 residues in the CDR3. The V gene's germline CDR1 is DFQATT and CDR2 SNEGSKA (reference sequence).

This chain joins TRBV10-3 and TRBJ1-2; D is unresolved. CDR3 length: 13 residues. V shed 0 bases and J shed 4 bases, with 6 bases lying between them. Germline CDR1 is ENHRY and CDR2 is SYGVKD. The CDR3 spells CAISESEVYGYTF. In DNA form, the CDR3 reads TGTGCCATCAGTGAGTCGGAGGTCTATGGCTACACCTTC.

This clonotype has only a few counts. With a much larger clone just one base away, this may be a read error. The chain uses TRBV3-1 and TRBJ1-2, with 10 positions matching TRBD1. Germline lookup yields CDR1 LGHDT and CDR2 YNNKEL (reference sequence). With 2 bases clipped from V and 5 bases from J, the junction kept 2 bases outside the gene matches. The CDR3 sequence is 14 residues long. CDR3: CASSQPGQGYGYTF. The CDR3 bases are TGTGCCAGCAGCCAACCGGGACAGGGGTATGGCTACACCTTC.

This clonotype has a count of ten or more. The chain recombines TRBV4-3 with TRBJ2-5; D is possibly TRBD1 or TRBD2 (6 bases each). The CDR3 sequence is 15 residues long. Looked up from germline, CDR1 is LGHNA and CDR2 is YSLEER. Trimming removed 0 bases from V and 5 bases from J, with 13 bases in between. CDR3 coding DNA: TGCGCCAGCAGCCAAGATTGGGGGGCCGGGGAGACCCAGTACTTC. It yields the protein CASSQDWGAGETQYF.